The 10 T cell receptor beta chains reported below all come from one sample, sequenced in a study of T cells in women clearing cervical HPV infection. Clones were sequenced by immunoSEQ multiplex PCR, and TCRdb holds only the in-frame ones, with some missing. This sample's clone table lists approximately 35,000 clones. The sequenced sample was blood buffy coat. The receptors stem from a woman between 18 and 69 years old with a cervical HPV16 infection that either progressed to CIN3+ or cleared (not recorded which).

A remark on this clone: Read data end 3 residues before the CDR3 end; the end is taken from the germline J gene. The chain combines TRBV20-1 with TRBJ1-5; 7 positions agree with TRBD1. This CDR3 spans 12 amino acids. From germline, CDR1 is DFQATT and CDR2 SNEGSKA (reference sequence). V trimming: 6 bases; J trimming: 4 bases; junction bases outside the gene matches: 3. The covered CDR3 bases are TGCAGTGCCGGACAGGTTAATCAGCCC. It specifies CSAGQVNQP. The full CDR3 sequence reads CSAGQVNQPQHF.

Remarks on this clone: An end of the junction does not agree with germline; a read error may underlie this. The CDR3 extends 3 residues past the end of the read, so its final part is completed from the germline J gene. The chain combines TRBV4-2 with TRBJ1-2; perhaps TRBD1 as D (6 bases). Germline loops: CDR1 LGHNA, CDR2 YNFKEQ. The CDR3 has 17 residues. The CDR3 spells CASSESRAPQGDYGYTF. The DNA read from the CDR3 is TGCGCCAGCAGCGAAAGCCGAGCACCACAGGGAGACTATGGC.

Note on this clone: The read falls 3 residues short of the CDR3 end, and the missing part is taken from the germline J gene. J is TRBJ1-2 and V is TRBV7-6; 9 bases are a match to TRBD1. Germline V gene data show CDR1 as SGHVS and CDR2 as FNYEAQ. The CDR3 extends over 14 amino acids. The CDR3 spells CASSLGTGNYDYTF. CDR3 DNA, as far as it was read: TGTGCCAGCAGCCTGGGGACAGGGAACTACGAC.

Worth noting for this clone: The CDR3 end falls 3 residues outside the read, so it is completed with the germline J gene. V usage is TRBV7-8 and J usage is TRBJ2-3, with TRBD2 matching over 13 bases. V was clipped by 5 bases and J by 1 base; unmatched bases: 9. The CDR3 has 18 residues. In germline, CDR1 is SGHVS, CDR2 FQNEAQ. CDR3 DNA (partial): TGTGCCAGCAGCCCCGGACTAGCGGGGGCCGGGGGCACAGATACG. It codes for CASSPGLAGAGGTDT. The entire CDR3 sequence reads CASSPGLAGAGGTDTQYF.

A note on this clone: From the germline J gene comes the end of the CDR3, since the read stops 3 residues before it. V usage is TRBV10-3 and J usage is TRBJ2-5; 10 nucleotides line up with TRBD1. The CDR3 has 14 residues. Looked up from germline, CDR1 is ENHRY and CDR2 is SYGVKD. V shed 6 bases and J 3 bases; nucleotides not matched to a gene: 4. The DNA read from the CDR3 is TGTGCCATCAGGCCCGGGACAGGGGAAGAGACC. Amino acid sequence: CAIRPGTGEET. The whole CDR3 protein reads CAIRPGTGEETQYF.

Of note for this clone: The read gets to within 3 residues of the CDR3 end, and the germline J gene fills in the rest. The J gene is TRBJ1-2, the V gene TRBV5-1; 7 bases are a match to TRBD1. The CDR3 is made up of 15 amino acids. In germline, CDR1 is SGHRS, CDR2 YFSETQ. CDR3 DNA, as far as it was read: TGCGCCAGCAGCTTGGAACAGGGGCCTAATTGGGGC. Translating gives CASSLEQGPNWG. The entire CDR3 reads CASSLEQGPNWGYTF.

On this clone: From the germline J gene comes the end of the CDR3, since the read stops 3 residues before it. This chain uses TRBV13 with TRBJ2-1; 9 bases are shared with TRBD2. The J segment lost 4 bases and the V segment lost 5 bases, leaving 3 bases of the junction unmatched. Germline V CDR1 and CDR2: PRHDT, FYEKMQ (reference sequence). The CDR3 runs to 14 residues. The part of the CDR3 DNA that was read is TGTGCCAGCAGCGCGACTAGCGGATACAATGAG. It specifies CASSATSGYNE. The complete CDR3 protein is CASSATSGYNEQFF.

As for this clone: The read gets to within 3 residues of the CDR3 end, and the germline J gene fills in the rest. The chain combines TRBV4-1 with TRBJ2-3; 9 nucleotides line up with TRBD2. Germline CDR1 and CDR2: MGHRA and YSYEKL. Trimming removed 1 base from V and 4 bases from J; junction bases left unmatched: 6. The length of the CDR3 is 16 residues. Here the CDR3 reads CASSQGNSGGPDTQYF. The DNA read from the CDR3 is TGCGCCAGCAGCCAAGGGAATAGCGGGGGTCCAGATACG.

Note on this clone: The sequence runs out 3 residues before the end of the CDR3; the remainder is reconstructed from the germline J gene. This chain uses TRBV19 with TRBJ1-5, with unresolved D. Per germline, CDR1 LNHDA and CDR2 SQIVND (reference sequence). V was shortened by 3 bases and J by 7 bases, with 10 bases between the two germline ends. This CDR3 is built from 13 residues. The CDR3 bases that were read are TGTGCCAGTAGTATTACCGAGGGCCAGCCC. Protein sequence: CASSITEGQP. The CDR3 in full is CASSITEGQPQHF.

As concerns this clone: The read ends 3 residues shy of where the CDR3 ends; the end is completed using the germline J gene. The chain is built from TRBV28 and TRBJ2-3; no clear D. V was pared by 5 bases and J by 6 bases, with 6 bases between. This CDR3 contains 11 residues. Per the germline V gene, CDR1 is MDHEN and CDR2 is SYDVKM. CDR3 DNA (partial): TGTGCCAGCAGTCCTTCTGATACG. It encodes CASSPSDT. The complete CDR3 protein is CASSPSDTQYF.